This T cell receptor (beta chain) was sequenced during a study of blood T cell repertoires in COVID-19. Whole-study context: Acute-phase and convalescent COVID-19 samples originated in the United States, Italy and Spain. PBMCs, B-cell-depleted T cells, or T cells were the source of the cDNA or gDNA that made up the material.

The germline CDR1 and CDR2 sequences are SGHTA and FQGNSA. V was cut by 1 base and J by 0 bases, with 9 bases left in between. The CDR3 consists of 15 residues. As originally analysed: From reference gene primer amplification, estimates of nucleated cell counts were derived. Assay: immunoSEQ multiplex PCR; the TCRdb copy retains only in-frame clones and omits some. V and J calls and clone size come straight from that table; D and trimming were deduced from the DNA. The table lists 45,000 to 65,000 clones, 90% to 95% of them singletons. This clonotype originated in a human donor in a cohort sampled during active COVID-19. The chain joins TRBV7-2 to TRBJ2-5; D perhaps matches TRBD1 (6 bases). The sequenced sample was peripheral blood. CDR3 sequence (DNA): TGTGCCAGCAGCTTAGTCCGGGACAACCAAGAGACCCAGTACTTC. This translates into CASSLVRDNQETQYF.